The 27 T cell receptor beta chains below all came from one sample that was sequenced in a study of T cell repertoires in cytomegalovirus infection. TCRdb passed the reads through MiXCR, listing each CDR3 protein once. This sample has about a million distinct CDR3 sequences, with approximately 31% found just once. The antigens these receptors bind are not known. Source: cultured CD8+ T cells from PBMCs, taken from culture after CMV antigen stimulation. These receptors originate from a human donor in good health (CMV status not recorded). Some clones in this sample may be carry-over from other donors' samples.

This chain joins TRBV7-2 and TRBJ1-2; D not resolved. Looked up from germline, CDR1 is SGHTA and CDR2 is FQGNSA. The V end was cut by 4 bases, the J end by 8 bases, with 20 bases between. The CDR3 consists of 15 residues. The CDR3 reads CASSSLGSTGMGYTF. CDR3 DNA sequence: TGTGCCAGCAGCTCTCTTGGGTCTACGGGAATGGGCTACACCTTC.

This chain joins TRBV14 and TRBJ2-1; D unresolved. Trimming shortened V by 4 bases and J by 9 bases, and 25 bases separated the two germline ends. In germline, CDR1 is SGHDN, CDR2 FVKESK. The CDR3 covers 17 residues. CDR3 sequence (DNA): TGTGCCAGCAGCCTCGAACGTGTCACCGTGATGGTCGGTGAGCAGTTCTTC. Residues: CASSLERVTVMVGEQFF.

With regard to this clonotype: The junction departs from the called germline gene at one end, perhaps through a read error. This chain uses TRBV19 with TRBJ2-1, with D perhaps matching TRBD1 (5 bases). The CDR3 length is 11 residues. CDR1 is LNHDA and CDR2 is SQIVND in the germline V gene (reference sequence). The CDR3 DNA is TGTGCCAGTAGTTTTGACAGTCGAGCGACCTTC. It yields the protein CASSFDSRATF.

The chain recombines TRBV6-2 or TRBV6-3 with TRBJ2-7, with 9 nucleotides matching TRBD2. The CDR3 spans 16 residues. Looked up from germline, CDR1 is MNHEY and CDR2 is SVGEGT. V shed 0 bases, J shed 2 bases, and the junction held 5 bases outside the gene matches. CDR3 sequence reads: CASSYSTSGGPYEQYV. The CDR3 DNA reads TGTGCCAGCAGTTACTCAACCAGCGGGGGGCCCTACGAGCAGTACGTC.

A few counts support this clonotype. The chain is built from TRBV25-1 and TRBJ1-2; D not resolved. CDR1 and CDR2 (germline): MGHDK, SYGVNS. The CDR3 length is 13 residues. With 1 base removed from V and 2 bases from J, the gap between germline ends came to 5 bases. The CDR3 protein is CASSEWGNYGYTF. Here the CDR3 DNA reads TGTGCCAGCAGTGAATGGGGAAACTATGGCTACACCTTC.

This clonotype was counted only a few times. The rearrangement joins TRBV6-1 to TRBJ2-1; TRBD1 might be the D (6 bases). CDR3 length: 16 residues. CDR1 and CDR2 (germline): MNHNS, SASEGT. With 4 bases removed from V and 3 bases from J, the gap between germline ends came to 16 bases. The CDR3 DNA reads as TGTGCCAGCAGTGTAGACAGGCCCTCGGACTACAATGAGCAGTTCTTC. It is translated as CASSVDRPSDYNEQFF.

The rearrangement links TRBV2 to TRBJ2-5; 7 nucleotides agree with TRBD2. CDR3 length: 14 amino acids. Germline lookup yields CDR1 SNHLY and CDR2 FYNNEI. Losses at the gene ends were 7 bases for V and 2 bases for J; bases not matched to a gene: 7. CDR3 sequence (DNA): TGTGCCAGCATACGGGACTACGAACAAGAGACCCAGTACTTC. Encoded protein: CASIRDYEQETQYF.

This clonotype was observed a handful of times. The CDR3 sequence is CAIPEGGRTDTQYF. CDR3 DNA sequence: TGTGCCATCCCGGAAGGGGGCAGGACAGATACGCAGTATTTT. The rearrangement uses TRBV12-3 or TRBV12-4 and TRBJ2-3, with 7 bases fitting TRBD1. This CDR3 has 14 amino acids. Trimming cost V 10 bases and J 3 bases; bases outside gene matches: 10.

The chain combines TRBV20-1 with TRBJ2-1; 7 bases agree with TRBD2. V lost 0 bases, J lost 5 bases, and 7 bases stayed unmatched. Germline V gives CDR1 DFQATT, CDR2 SNEGSKA (reference sequence). The length of the CDR3 is 15 residues. The DNA for the CDR3 is TGCAGTGCTAGAGATTGGGAGGGGATAGACAATGAGCAGTTCTTC. It yields the protein CSARDWEGIDNEQFF.

The chain combines TRBV11-2 with TRBJ2-1; D is uncertain. The germline V gene encodes CDR1 SGHAT and CDR2 FQNNGV. The CDR3 is 14 residues long. The V end lost 6 bases, the J end lost 4 bases, and 13 bases lay between the germline ends. CDR3 in amino acids: CASRSDGPYNEQFF. In nucleotides, the CDR3 is TGTGCCAGCAGATCAGACGGACCGTACAATGAGCAGTTCTTC.

This clonotype has a handful of counts. The chain has TRBV7-6 and TRBJ1-5; 7 nucleotides align to TRBD1. The CDR3 spans 17 residues. V lost 0 bases to trimming and J lost 3 bases; unmatched junction nucleotides: 8. Germline-derived CDR1 and CDR2 are SGHVS and FNYEAQ. DNA for the CDR3: TGTGCCAGCAGCTTAGCCCCAGGGGGGGCGAACAATCAGCCCCAGCATTTT. This codes for CASSLAPGGANNQPQHF.

The CDR3 DNA follows: TGTGCCAGCAGACAGACAGGGGGCATGAACACTGAAGCTTTCTTT. This gives the protein CASRQTGGMNTEAFF. The genes are TRBV9 and TRBJ1-1; 10 bases are shared with TRBD1. The CDR3 consists of 15 residues. Losses at the gene ends were 5 bases for V and 0 bases for J; bases not matched to a gene: 4. Germline V lookup: CDR1 SGDLS, CDR2 YYNGEE. The whole variable domain, filled in from reference TRBV9 and TRBJ1-1, reads DSGVTQTPKHLITATGQRVTLRCSPRSGDLSVYWYQQSLDQGLQFLIQYYNGEERAKGNILERFSAQQFPDLHSELNLSSLELGDSALYFCASRQTGGMNTEAFFGQGTRLTVV.

The chain couples TRBV2 to TRBJ1-5; D is undetermined. Germline assignment: CDR1 SNHLY and CDR2 FYNNEI. This CDR3 region has 17 residues. V lost 6 bases and J 1 base, leaving 19 bases between the germline ends. The CDR3 DNA is TGTGCCAGCAGAGTTGGAGAGTCGGGTCGGAGCAATCAGCCCCAGCATTTT. Its protein product is CASRVGESGRSNQPQHF.

The chain combines TRBV28 with TRBJ1-6; TRBD1 is a possible D gene (5 bases). The CDR3 contains 15 residues. Germline loops: CDR1 MDHEN, CDR2 SYDVKM. Between the trimmed V and J ends, which lost 7 bases and 3 bases, there was a span of 13 bases. The CDR3 DNA reads as TGTGCCAGCAAGTGGGGGGACGACTATAATTCACCCCTCCACTTT. Amino acids: CASKWGDDYNSPLHF.

The J gene is TRBJ2-3, the V gene TRBV5-4; 7 nucleotides agree with TRBD1. The V gene's germline CDR1 is SGHNT and CDR2 YYREEE (reference sequence). This CDR3 is 14 amino acids long. Trimming removed 3 bases from V and 4 bases from J; junction bases left unmatched: 5. CDR3 DNA: TGTGCCAGCAGCTGGAAGACAGGGTCAGATACGCAGTATTTT. Residues: CASSWKTGSDTQYF. The full variable domain, completed using reference TRBV5-4 and TRBJ2-3, is ETGVTQSPTHLIKTRGQQVTLRCSSQSGHNTVSWYQQALGQGPQFIFQYYREEENGRGNFPPRFSGLQFPNYSSELNVNALELDDSALYLCASSWKTGSDTQYFGPGTRLTVL.

The V gene is TRBV6-5, the J gene TRBJ2-7; D not resolved. Germline values: CDR1 MNHEY, CDR2 SVGAGI. Trimming removed 6 bases from V and 4 bases from J, with 13 bases in between. The CDR3 runs 13 residues. The CDR3, as DNA: TGTGCCAGCAGACTTGGACCGCTATACGAGCAGTACGTC. As protein: CASRLGPLYEQYV.

The rearrangement links TRBV15 to TRBJ1-6; no definite D call. This CDR3 comprises 15 residues. Germline V lookup: CDR1 LNHNV, CDR2 YYDKDF (reference sequence). V dropped 6 bases and J dropped 5 bases, with 14 bases sitting between them. Here the CDR3 DNA reads TGTGCCACCAGGTTTGGAACCGTCGATAATTCACCCCTCCACTTT. This sequence encodes CATRFGTVDNSPLHF.

This sequence joins TRBV4-1 and TRBJ1-6; a possible D gene is TRBD1 (6 bases). Trimming took off 4 bases at V and 9 bases at J, with 13 bases between the two ends. Germline-derived CDR1 and CDR2 are MGHRA and YSYEKL. The CDR3 length is 14 residues. The DNA for the CDR3 is TGCGCCAGCAGCCTAAGGGGGGTTCGTTCACCCCTCCACTTT. It specifies CASSLRGVRSPLHF.

The gene calls are TRBV12-3 or TRBV12-4 and TRBJ1-1, with TRBD1 identical over 7 bases. There are 13 residues in the CDR3. V trimming: 5 bases; J trimming: 5 bases; junction bases outside the gene matches: 5. The CDR3, as DNA: TGTGCCAGCAGTCCAGAGGACAGGACTGAAGCTTTCTTT. This sequence encodes CASSPEDRTEAFF.

This clonotype was seen ten or more times. J is TRBJ2-6 and V is TRBV7-8; 7 bases line up with TRBD1. V shed 2 bases, J shed 4 bases, and the junction held 8 bases outside the gene matches. The CDR3 spans 17 residues. Looked up from germline, CDR1 is SGHVS and CDR2 is FQNEAQ. This chain's CDR3 is CASSLPRQGAGANVLTF. CDR3 DNA: TGTGCCAGCAGCTTACCCCGACAGGGCGCAGGGGCCAACGTCCTGACTTTC.

The chain has TRBV27 and TRBJ1-1; D unclear. The CDR3 totals 15 residues. CDR1 is MNHEY, CDR2 SMNVEV, per germline (reference sequence). V dropped 1 base and J dropped 3 bases, with 12 bases sitting between them. CDR3 region: CASSLLRDWDTEAFF. The CDR3 DNA reads as TGTGCCAGCAGTTTATTGAGGGATTGGGACACTGAAGCTTTCTTT.

This clonotype was found a few times. The V gene is TRBV4-1, the J gene TRBJ2-4; 13 nucleotides line up with TRBD2. V gave up 1 base and J gave up 6 bases; unmatched junction bases: 6. The CDR3 loop spans 17 amino acids. Germline assignment: CDR1 MGHRA and CDR2 YSYEKL. The CDR3 sequence is CASSQATSGGAANIQYF. DNA for the CDR3: TGCGCCAGCAGCCAAGCCACTAGCGGGGGGGCCGCAAACATTCAGTACTTC.

As for this clonotype: This may be a read error, as it is one base from a much larger clone. This chain connects TRBV11-2 to TRBJ2-5; 7 bases agree with TRBD2. Trimming took 5 bases from V and 1 from J; bases not matched to a gene: 13. The CDR3 is 17 residues long. The germline V gene encodes CDR1 SGHAT and CDR2 FQNNGV. CDR3 residues: CASSPSGLTGPQETQYF. The CDR3 DNA follows: TGTGCCAGCAGCCCCTCGGGACTAACGGGCCCCCAAGAGACCCAGTACTTC.

This clonotype has a count of ten or more. This sequence joins TRBV7-9 and TRBJ2-1, with D unresolved. CDR3 length: 12 amino acids. Trimming shortened V by 5 bases and J by 7 bases, and 9 bases separated the two germline ends. The germline gives CDR1 SEHNR, CDR2 FQNEAQ (reference sequence). The CDR3 region is CASSRGPNEQFF. The DNA for the CDR3 is TGTGCCAGCAGCCGAGGTCCAAATGAGCAGTTCTTC. Using reference TRBV7-9 and TRBJ2-1 for the parts outside the CDR3, the full variable domain is DTGVSQNPRHKITKRGQNVTFRCDPISEHNRLYWYRQTLGQGPEFLTYFQNEAQLEKSRLLSDRFSAERPKGSFSTLEIQRTEQGDSAMYLCASSRGPNEQFFGPGTRLTVL.

The V gene is TRBV4-1, the J gene TRBJ1-1; no firm D call. There are 14 residues in the CDR3. The ends were cut back, 0 bases at V and 4 bases at J, with 9 bases in the middle. The germline gives CDR1 MGHRA, CDR2 YSYEKL. The CDR3 DNA is TGCGCCAGCAGCCAAGAAGGATACGGCACTGAAGCTTTCTTT. This codes for CASSQEGYGTEAFF.

J is TRBJ2-5 and V is TRBV10-3; 11 nucleotides agree with TRBD1. Looked up from germline, CDR1 is ENHRY and CDR2 is SYGVKD. The CDR3 has 15 amino acids. Trimming took 8 bases from V and 5 from J; bases not matched to a gene: 10. In DNA form, the CDR3 reads TGTGCCATCCGGGAACGGGACAGGGGGAAGGAGACCCAGTACTTC. This encodes CAIRERDRGKETQYF.

This clonotype was found a few times. The chain combines TRBV27 with TRBJ2-7, with TRBD2 matching 10 bases. Trimming at V came to 8 bases and at J to 4 bases, leaving 11 bases not matched to a gene. The CDR3 is made up of 15 amino acids. Germline V gives CDR1 MNHEY, CDR2 SMNVEV (reference sequence). In nucleotides, the CDR3 is TGTGCCAGCTCCCCTACTATAGCGGGGGGTTACGAGCAGTACTTC. As protein: CASSPTIAGGYEQYF.